This T cell receptor beta chain was found in a study of response to subunit inactivated influenza vaccine (dated by TCRdb to 2017 to 2018). About the full investigation: Deep quantitative T cell receptor repertoire profiling was used in the study to track responses to a trivalent subunit inactivated influenza vaccine.

The time point label corresponds to: approximately 40 days after influenza vaccine administration. Its CDR3 holds 13 amino acids, cysteine through phenylalanine. Here the CDR3 DNA is all that survives: 39 bases in frame from base 1. A distance of 6 bases separates the germline ends of V and J, which lose 0 bases and 4 bases respectively. CDR1 and CDR2 are drawn from the germline V gene: ENHRY, SYGVKD. The sample holds many counts of this clonotype. Its antigen is still unknown. No much larger clonotype is one base removed from it; base qualities were not supplied. Library creation used RT-PCR. TCRdb shows the sequencer as Illumina HiSeq 2500. The raw public reads went through TCRdb reprocessing: fastp at Q25, MiXCR clone calling, in-frame beta chains kept. Rows with one shared CDR3 protein collapse into an entry with the most common genes and DNA. This sample gives about half a million distinct CDR3 sequences in total; roughly 9.7% of them show up just once. Of the sample, 9.5% to 15% falls within the top ten clones.

Paper-wide results and their limitations: The authors proposed that each seasonal influenza vaccination may bring in only a limited number of new T cells.

Here the sequenced sample was PBMCs from blood, taken about 6 weeks after vaccination. The sequence is built from TRBV10-3 and TRBJ2-5, with no D gene named confidently. The receptor comes from a man aged 45-65 years who received an inactivated influenza vaccine. Donor details come from another sample of the same person, matched by shared clones. CDR3 reads: CAISESPGETQYF. The DNA is as follows: TGTGCCATCAGTGAGTCTCCAGGAGAGACCCAGTACTTC.